This TCR beta chain was recovered during a study of T-cell reconstitution after alpha-beta-depleted transplantation in children. Study-wide points: T cells produced anew were the main source of T-cell counts and diversity one year after transplant.

Unique molecular identifiers were used in preparing the TCRbeta library. MiXCR, applied by TCRdb to the PCR reads, yields one record per CDR3 protein. The sample has 480,000 or so distinct CDR3 sequences; roughly a tenth are singletons. Germline CDR1 reads SQVTM; CDR2 reads ANQGSEA. This CDR3 contains 15 residues. The ends lost 6 bases at V and 2 bases at J; junction bases unmatched: 11. The table lists this clonotype with many counts. The antigen is not known. This clonotype was sampled from a child aged 2-9 years with inherited bone marrow failure, due to receive a stem cell transplant. The J gene is TRBJ2-3, the V gene TRBV29-1, with TRBD1 matching 7 bases. Sample: PBMCs, taken before TCRalphabeta/CD19-depleted stem cell transplant. The CDR3 sequence is CSVTGTAGPTDTQYF. The CDR3 DNA follows: TGCAGCGTCACTGGGACAGCCGGCCCCACAGATACGCAGTATTTT.